Following are 13 T cell receptor beta chains from one sample sequenced in a study of lymphopenia after photon versus proton radiotherapy. Sequencing used immunoSEQ multiplex PCR; TCRdb keeps in-frame clones, though not all of them. The top ten clones hold 20% to 25% of a sample with approximately 16,000 clones, approximately 82% of them seen once. The input for sequencing was peripheral blood, taken from a patient treated with proton-based radiotherapy. Receptors originate from a man between 65 and 85 years old with pancreatic cancer.

This rearrangement joins TRBV5-1 to TRBJ2-3, with TRBD2 as a possible D gene (5 bases). CDR1 and CDR2 (germline): SGHRS, YFSETQ. The CDR3 runs 17 residues. V was shortened by 3 bases and J by 1 base, with 18 bases between the two germline ends. The CDR3 DNA follows: TGCGCCAGCAGCTGGACGTGGACCATCGGGGGCACAGATACGCAGTATTTT. Its translation: CASSWTWTIGGTDTQYF.

The chain combines TRBV10-3 with TRBJ2-5, with TRBD1 matching over 8 bases. J gave up 4 bases and V 6 bases, and 7 bases lay outside the gene matches. CDR3 size: 14 residues. Germline CDR1 reads ENHRY; CDR2 reads SYGVKD. Written as DNA, the CDR3 is TGTGCCATCAGCGCGACAGGGGCGGGAGAGACCCAGTACTTC. This codes for CAISATGAGETQYF.

The chain combines TRBV19 with TRBJ1-1; D might be TRBD1 (5 bases). Germline assignment: CDR1 LNHDA and CDR2 SQIVND (reference sequence). This CDR3 has 14 residues. The V end was cut by 4 bases, the J end by 2 bases, with 11 bases between. The CDR3 region has the DNA TGTGCCAGTAGTAGGTGGGGGTCAAACACTGAAGCTTTCTTT. Translating it yields CASSRWGSNTEAFF.

The V and J genes are TRBV9 and TRBJ2-2, with D possibly TRBD1 on 5 matching bases. CDR3 length: 21 amino acids. The germline V and J ends were trimmed by 2 bases and 0 bases, with 26 bases remaining between them. The germline V gene encodes CDR1 SGDLS and CDR2 YYNGEE. CDR3 in amino acids: CASSVRGALANPTTNTGELFF. CDR3 coding DNA: TGTGCCAGCAGCGTTAGGGGCGCACTGGCTAATCCGACCACGAACACCGGGGAGCTGTTTTTT.

The V gene is TRBV5-6, the J gene TRBJ1-1, with D perhaps TRBD1 (6 bases). Germline V gene sequence: CDR1 SGHDT, CDR2 YYEEEE. Trimming took 1 base from V and 5 from J, leaving 12 bases between them. The CDR3 runs 14 residues. CDR3 region: CASSLTGLGTEAFF. The CDR3 coding sequence is TGTGCCAGCAGCTTGACAGGGCTGGGTACTGAAGCTTTCTTT. Combining the CDR3 with reference TRBV5-6 and TRBJ1-1 gives the whole variable domain DAGVTQSPTHLIKTRGQQVTLRCSPKSGHDTVSWYQQALGQGPQFIFQYYEEEERQRGNFPDRFSGHQFPNYSSELNVNALLLGDSALYLCASSLTGLGTEAFFGQGTRLTVV.

J is TRBJ1-2 and V is TRBV5-1; 8 bases are a match to TRBD1. Germline trimming cut 5 bases from V and 7 bases from J; bases unmatched to any gene: 10. The germline V gene encodes CDR1 SGHRS and CDR2 YFSETQ. This CDR3 contains 14 residues. CDR3 amino acids: CASRDPGTGGGYTF. For the CDR3, the DNA is TGCGCCAGCAGGGACCCCGGGACAGGAGGTGGCTACACCTTC.

This clone was seen a few times. The chain employs TRBV9 and TRBJ1-3; D is ambiguous. The CDR3 extends over 14 amino acids. The ends were cut back, 0 bases at V and 4 bases at J, with 8 bases in the middle. From germline, CDR1 is SGDLS and CDR2 YYNGEE. CDR3 bases: TGTGCCAGCAGCGTAGGGAGGGCCGGAAACACCATATATTTT. Its translation is CASSVGRAGNTIYF.

The V gene is TRBV5-1, the J gene TRBJ2-7, with a weak D call TRBD2 (5 bases). The CDR3 length is 15 residues. V lost 0 bases to trimming and J lost 0 bases, with 10 bases between them. The V gene's germline CDR1 is SGHRS and CDR2 YFSETQ. CDR3 in DNA: TGCGCCAGCAGCTTGGTAGCGTTAAGCTCCTACGAGCAGTACTTC. This encodes CASSLVALSSYEQYF.

The chain is built from TRBV28 and TRBJ2-7, with 7 bases matching TRBD1. CDR1 MDHEN and CDR2 SYDVKM come from the germline V gene. The CDR3 is made up of 15 amino acids. V shed 1 base and J 3 bases; nucleotides not matched to a gene: 6. The CDR3 DNA reads TGTGCCAGCAGTTTATCCCGAGACAGGGACTACGAGCAGTACTTC. It specifies CASSLSRDRDYEQYF.

V and J are TRBV6-5 and TRBJ1-3; D remains unclear. Trimming cost V 2 bases and J 2 bases, with 13 bases left between them. The CDR3 runs 16 residues. Germline CDR1 MNHEY, CDR2 SVGAGI. CDR3 in amino acids: CASSYGGSLAGNTIYF. The DNA for the CDR3 is TGTGCCAGCAGTTACGGAGGGTCCTTGGCTGGAAACACCATATATTTT.

The V call is TRBV6-1, the J call TRBJ1-5; D is uncertain. The V and J ends lost 3 bases and 6 bases respectively, with 12 bases between them. The length of the CDR3 is 14 residues. Germline CDR1 and CDR2: MNHNS and SASEGT. CDR3 in amino acids: CASSDWTNGQPQHF. The DNA for the CDR3 is TGTGCCAGCAGTGATTGGACTAACGGTCAGCCCCAGCATTTT.

CDR3 DNA: TGTGCCAGCAGCTCCAGACTAGCGGGGGGTTACAATGAGCAGTTCTTC. Translated: CASSSRLAGGYNEQFF. This chain joins TRBV7-9 and TRBJ2-1, with 13 bases aligning to TRBD2. The germline gives CDR1 SEHNR, CDR2 FQNEAQ (reference sequence). Trimming removed 4 bases from V and 4 bases from J; junction bases left unmatched: 4. This CDR3 is built from 16 residues.

V usage is TRBV6-1 and J usage is TRBJ1-5; D gene unclear. Germline lookup yields CDR1 MNHNS and CDR2 SASEGT. The CDR3 extends over 10 amino acids. CDR3 sequence (DNA): TGTGATTCTAGCAATCAGCCCCAGCATTTT. As protein: CDSSNQPQHF.